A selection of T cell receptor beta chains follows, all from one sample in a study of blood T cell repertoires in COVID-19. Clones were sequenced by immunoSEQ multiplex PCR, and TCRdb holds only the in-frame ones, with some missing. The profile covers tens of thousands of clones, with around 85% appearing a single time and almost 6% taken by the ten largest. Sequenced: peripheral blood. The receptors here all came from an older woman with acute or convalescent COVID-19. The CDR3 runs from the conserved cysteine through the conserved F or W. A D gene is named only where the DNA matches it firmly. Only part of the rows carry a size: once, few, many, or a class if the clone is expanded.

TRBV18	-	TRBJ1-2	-	TGTGCCAGCTCACCGGGAGATGGCTACACCTTC	CASSPGDGYTF
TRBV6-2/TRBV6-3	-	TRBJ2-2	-	TGTGCCAGCAGTTATTCCCCACGCAGGGCTGACACCGGGGAGCTGTTTTTT	CASSYSPRRADTGELFF
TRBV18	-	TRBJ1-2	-	TGTGCCAGCTCCCGGGGGGCATCCGGCTACACCTTC	CASSRGASGYTF
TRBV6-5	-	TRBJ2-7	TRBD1	TGTGCCAGCAGCGCGACAGGGCTTGTCTACGAGCAGTACTTC	CASSATGLVYEQYF
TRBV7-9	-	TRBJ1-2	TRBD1	TGTGCCAGCAGCTTAGAAGGAGGCAGGGGGATCACCTTC	CASSLEGGRGITF
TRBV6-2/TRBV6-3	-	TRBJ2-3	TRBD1	TGTGCCAGCAGTTACGACAGGGAAGACACAGATACGCAGTATTTT	CASSYDREDTDTQYF
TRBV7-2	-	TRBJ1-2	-	TGTGCCAGCAGCTTACGAGGGACACTAAGCTATGGCTACACCTTC	CASSLRGTLSYGYTF
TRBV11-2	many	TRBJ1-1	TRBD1	TGTGCCAGCAGCCTGGACAGGGACACTGAAGCTTTCTTT	CASSLDRDTEAFF
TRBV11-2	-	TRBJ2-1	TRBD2	TGTGCCAGCAGCCTGATCGGTCGGACGGGGCTGGGAGGGAATGAGCAGTTCTTC	CASSLIGRTGLGGNEQFF
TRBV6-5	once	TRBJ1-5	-	TGTGCCAGTACTCGGGGGGGAAATCAGCCCCAGCATTTT	CASTRGGNQPQHF
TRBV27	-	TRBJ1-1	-	TGTGCCAGCAGTTTGCGGGGATGGACTGAAGCTTTCTTT	CASSLRGWTEAFF
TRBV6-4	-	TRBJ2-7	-	TGTGCCAGCAGTGACTCAGATAGCGGCTCCTACGAGCAGTACTTC	CASSDSDSGSYEQYF
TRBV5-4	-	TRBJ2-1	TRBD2	TGTGCCAGCAGCCCCGAACTAGCGGGATCCTACAATGAGCAGTTCTTC	CASSPELAGSYNEQFF
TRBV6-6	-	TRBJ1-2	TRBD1	TGTGCCAGCAGTTACACAACGCCGGGACAGCTAGGCTACACCTTC	CASSYTTPGQLGYTF
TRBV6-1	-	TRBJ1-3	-	TGTGCCAGCAGTGAAGTAGGGGTCGATGCCATATATTTT	CASSEVGVDAIYF
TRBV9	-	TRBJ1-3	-	TGTGCCAGCAGCGTAGCTTTCTCTGGAAACACCATATATTTT	CASSVAFSGNTIYF
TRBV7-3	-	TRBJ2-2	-	TGTGCCAGCAGCTCGGGTGGGACCGGGGAGCTGTTTTTT	CASSSGGTGELFF
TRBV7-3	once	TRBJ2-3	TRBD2	TGTGCCAGCAGCTCTATAGCGGGGGCGCCGGCAGATACGCAGTATTTT	CASSSIAGAPADTQYF
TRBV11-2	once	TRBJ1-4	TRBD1	TGTGCCAGCAGCCTTGACAGGGGGAATGAAAAACTGTTTTTT	CASSLDRGNEKLFF
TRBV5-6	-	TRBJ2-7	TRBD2	TGTGCCAGCAGCCCGGGACTAGCGGACCTCGGAGGGCAGTACTTC	CASSPGLADLGGQYF
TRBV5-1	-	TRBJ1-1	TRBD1	TGCGCCAGCCGACCAACGGGACAGGGGAAGACTGAAGCTTTCTTT	CASRPTGQGKTEAFF
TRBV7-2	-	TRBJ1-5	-	TGTGCCAGCCGGTTACCCGGGAATCAGCCCCAGCATTTT	CASRLPGNQPQHF
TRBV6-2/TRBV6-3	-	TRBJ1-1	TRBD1	TGTGCCAGCAGTTACGACAGGGTCCACACTGAAGCTTTCTTT	CASSYDRVHTEAFF
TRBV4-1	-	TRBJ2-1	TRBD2	TGCGCCAGCAGCCAAGTTGACGGCGGGGGGCCCTACAATGAGCAGTTCTTC	CASSQVDGGGPYNEQFF
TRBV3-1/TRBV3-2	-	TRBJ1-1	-	TGTGCCAGCAGCCAACTGCAGGGGATCACTGAAGCTTTCTTT	CASSQLQGITEAFF
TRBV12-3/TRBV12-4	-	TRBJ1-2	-	TGTGCCAGCAGATTCAACAGGGACTATGGCTACACCTTC	CASRFNRDYGYTF
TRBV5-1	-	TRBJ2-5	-	TGCGCCAGCAGCTTGTATATCGGCGGGCGGCAAGAGACCCAGTACTTC	CASSLYIGGRQETQYF
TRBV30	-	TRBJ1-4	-	TGTGCCTCTAGTGAGGGGGTTAATGAAAAACTGTTTTTT	CASSEGVNEKLFF
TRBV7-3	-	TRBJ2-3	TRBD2	TGTGCCAGCAGCCGTAGCGGGGGGAGCACAGATACGCAGTATTTT	CASSRSGGSTDTQYF
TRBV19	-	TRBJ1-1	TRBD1	TGTGCCAGTAGTAACCGACAGGGTAACACTGAAGCTTTCTTT	CASSNRQGNTEAFF
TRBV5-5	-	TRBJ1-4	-	TGTGCCAGCAGCTTGGGTGCGACAGGAACTCTCGAAAAACTGTTTTTT	CASSLGATGTLEKLFF
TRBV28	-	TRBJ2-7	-	TGTGCCAGCAGGGGAGGAGGGTTGACCTACGAGCAGTACTTC	CASRGGGLTYEQYF
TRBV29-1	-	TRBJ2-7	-	TGCAGCGTAAAGAATACGAGGGAGCAGTACTTC	CSVKNTREQYF
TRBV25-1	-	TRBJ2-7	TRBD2	TGTGCCAGCAGTGAGGGGAGGACTAGCCGCGAGCAGTACTTC	CASSEGRTSREQYF
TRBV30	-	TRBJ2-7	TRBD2	TGTGCCTGGATTTCCCCCGGGAGGAGCTACGAGCAGTACTTC	CAWISPGRSYEQYF
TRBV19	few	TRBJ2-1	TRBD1	TGTGCCAGTAAGACCGGGACAGGGGGCCGCAATGAGCAGTTCTTC	CASKTGTGGRNEQFF
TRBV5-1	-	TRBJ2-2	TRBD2	TGCGCCAGCAGCCCTGGGACTAGCGGGCAGGGGGAGCTGTTTTTT	CASSPGTSGQGELFF
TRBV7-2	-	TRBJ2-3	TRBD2	TGTGCCAGCAGCTCCGCTAGCGGACCTAGCACAGATACGCAGTATTTT	CASSSASGPSTDTQYF
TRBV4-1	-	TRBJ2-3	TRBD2	TGCGCCAGCAGCCAAGATCTAGCGGGGGACACAGATACGCAGTATTTT	CASSQDLAGDTDTQYF
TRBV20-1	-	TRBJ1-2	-	TGCAGTGCTAGTGCGTCAGGATCCTATGGCTACACCTTC	CSASASGSYGYTF
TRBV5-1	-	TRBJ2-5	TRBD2	TGCGCCAGCAGTGTAGCGGGGGTTTCGTCGTCAGAGACCCAGTACTTC	CASSVAGVSSSETQYF
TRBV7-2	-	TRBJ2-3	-	TGTGCCAGCAGCCTCTGGGGGGACGGAAGCACAGATACGCAGTATTTT	CASSLWGDGSTDTQYF
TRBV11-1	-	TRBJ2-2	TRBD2	TGTGCCAGCACCCCAGGGAGGGCCGGGGAGCTGTTTTTT	CASTPGRAGELFF
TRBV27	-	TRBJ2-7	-	TGTGCCAGCAGTTTATCGCTGAACAGACATTACTACGAGCAGTACTTC	CASSLSLNRHYYEQYF
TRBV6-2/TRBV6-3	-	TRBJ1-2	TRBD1	TGTGCCAGCAGCCCCGGGACAGGACGAGGTCCCTATGGCTACACCTTC	CASSPGTGRGPYGYTF
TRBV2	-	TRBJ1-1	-	TGTGCCAGCAGTGAAAGGGGTCAGAACACTGAAGCTTTCTTT	CASSERGQNTEAFF
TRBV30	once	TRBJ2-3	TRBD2	TGTGCCTGGGAGGGACTAGCGGGAGATACGCAGTATTTT	CAWEGLAGDTQYF
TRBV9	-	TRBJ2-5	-	TGTGCCAGCAGCTACCAATCGGGAGTTGGTCAAGAGACCCAGTACTTC	CASSYQSGVGQETQYF
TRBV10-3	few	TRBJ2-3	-	TGTGCCACCGCTCCACAGGGTTATTCGGATACGCAGTATTTT	CATAPQGYSDTQYF
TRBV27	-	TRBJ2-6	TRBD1	TGTGCCAGCAGTTCTCGGGACAGGGGGCGGTCTGGGGCCAACGTCCTGACTTTC	CASSSRDRGRSGANVLTF
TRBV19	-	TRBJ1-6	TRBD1	TGTGCCAGTAGTATAGATCCCAGGACAGGGGTAGTTTCACCCCTCCACTTT	CASSIDPRTGVVSPLHF
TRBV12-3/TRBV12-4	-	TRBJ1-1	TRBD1	TGTGCCAGCAGTATCACAGGGGGCGTGACAGCTTTCTTT	CASSITGGVTAFF
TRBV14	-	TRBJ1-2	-	TGTGCCAGCAGCCAAGAAATAAGAGGGTCAGATGGCTACACCTTC	CASSQEIRGSDGYTF
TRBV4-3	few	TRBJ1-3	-	TGCGCCAGCAGCCAAGATTACAGGCTCAGCAACACCATATATTTT	CASSQDYRLSNTIYF
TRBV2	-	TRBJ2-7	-	TGTGCCAGCAGGCCTGACTACCACGAGCAGTACTTC	CASRPDYHEQYF
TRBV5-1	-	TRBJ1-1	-	TGCGCCAGCAGCTTTACGCAGGGGACGAACACTGAAGCTTTCTTT	CASSFTQGTNTEAFF
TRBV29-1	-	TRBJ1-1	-	TGCAGCGTTGCCCTTAAGTACGCCTATGAAGCTTTCTTT	CSVALKYAYEAFF